The T cell receptor (beta chain) under discussion was sequenced for a study of blood T cell repertoires in COVID-19. Overall study context: Sites in the United States, Italy and Spain provided acute and convalescent COVID-19 samples. Sample material is recorded as cDNA or gDNA derived from T cells, B-cell-depleted T cells, or PBMCs.

Some clones are missing from TCRdb's copy, which holds only in-frame ones; the method was immunoSEQ multiplex PCR. The table records approximately 280,000 clones, roughly 89% of them present only once. In this sample, this clone turned up a few times. V lost 8 bases, J lost 3 bases, and 16 bases lay in between. This CDR3 comprises 14 residues. Per the germline V gene, CDR1 is LNHDA and CDR2 is SQIVND (reference sequence). The material sequenced was PBMCs or T cells enriched from blood (not recorded which). V usage is TRBV19 and J usage is TRBJ1-1; possibly TRBD1 for D (6 bases). The sequence came from a middle-aged woman who had recovered from COVID-19. Here the CDR3 DNA reads TGTGCCAGTGGAAACAGGGCCGGGTACACTGAAGCTTTCTTT. It translates to CASGNRAGYTEAFF.